A selection of T cell receptor beta chains follows, all from one sample in a study of cytomegalovirus exposure and HLA in healthy donors. Measured with immunoSEQ multiplex PCR; TCRdb has only the in-frame clones, and not every one. Among 110,000 to 150,000 clones listed, more than 75% were seen once. The specimen sequenced was PBMCs. The receptors were sampled from a female donor in good health and CMV-seronegative. The CDR3 runs from the conserved cysteine through the conserved F or W. D genes are given only for firm matches. Size is omitted from some rows. Given values are once, few, many or a class for expanded clones.

d_call,v_call,j_call,clone_size,cdr3_aa,cdr3_nt
TRBD2,TRBV5-1,TRBJ2-3,-,CASSLAGGVHTQYF,TGCGCCAGCAGCTTGGCGGGGGGAGTACATACGCAGTATTTT
-,TRBV25-1,TRBJ1-1,-,CASSDSEAFF,TGTGCCAGCAGTGATAGTGAAGCTTTCTTT
TRBD2,TRBV5-4,TRBJ2-1,-,CASSGAGGLYNEQFF,TGTGCCAGCAGCGGAGCGGGGGGGTTATACAATGAGCAGTTCTTC
TRBD2,TRBV10-3,TRBJ2-1,-,CAISESGTSGRAKNEQFF,TGTGCCATCAGTGAGTCTGGGACTAGCGGGAGGGCCAAGAATGAGCAGTTCTTC
-,TRBV7-3,TRBJ2-2,once,CASSPDRNTGELFF,TGTGCCAGCAGCCCGGACAGGAACACCGGGGAGCTGTTTTTT
TRBD1,TRBV7-8,TRBJ1-2,-,CASSSQQGARVGYTF,TGTGCCAGCAGCTCACAACAGGGGGCTCGGGTTGGCTACACCTTC
TRBD2,TRBV12-5,TRBJ2-7,-,CASGSSTGTSGSYEQYF,TGTGCTAGTGGCTCTTCCACCGGGACTAGCGGCTCCTACGAGCAGTACTTC
TRBD2,TRBV4-1,TRBJ2-1,-,CASRGFGRGGGNEQFF,TGCGCCAGCAGGGGGTTCGGGAGGGGGGGAGGCAATGAGCAGTTCTTC
-,TRBV19,TRBJ1-3,-,CASSMPARADTIYF,TGTGCCAGTAGTATGCCCGCCAGGGCAGACACCATATATTTT
-,TRBV9,TRBJ2-3,-,CASSVVAASTDTQYF,TGTGCCAGCAGCGTAGTAGCGGCTAGCACAGATACGCAGTATTTT
TRBD1,TRBV6-1,TRBJ2-7,-,CASSEYPSGTGSSEQYF,TGTGCCAGCAGTGAGTACCCTTCCGGGACAGGGTCTAGCGAGCAGTACTTC
TRBD1,TRBV5-1,TRBJ1-1,-,CASSLGDRGAFF,TGCGCCAGCAGCCTAGGGGACAGGGGAGCTTTCTTT
-,TRBV6-5,TRBJ1-1,once,CASSYSKATEAFF,TGTGCCAGCAGTTACTCCAAAGCCACTGAAGCTTTCTTT